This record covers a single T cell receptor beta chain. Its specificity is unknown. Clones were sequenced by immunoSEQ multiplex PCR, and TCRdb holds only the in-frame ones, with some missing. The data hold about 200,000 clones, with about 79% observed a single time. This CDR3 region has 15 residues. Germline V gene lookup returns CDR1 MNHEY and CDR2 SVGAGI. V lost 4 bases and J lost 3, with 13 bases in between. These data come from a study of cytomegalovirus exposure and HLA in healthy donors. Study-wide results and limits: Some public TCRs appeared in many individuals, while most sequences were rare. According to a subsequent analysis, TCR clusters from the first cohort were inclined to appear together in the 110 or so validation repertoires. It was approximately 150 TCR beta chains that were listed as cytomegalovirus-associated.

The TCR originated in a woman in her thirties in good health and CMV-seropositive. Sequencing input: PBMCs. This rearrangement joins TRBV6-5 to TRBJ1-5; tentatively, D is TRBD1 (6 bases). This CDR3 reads CASSFQQGVNQPQHF. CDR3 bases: TGTGCCAGCAGTTTCCAACAGGGAGTCAATCAGCCCCAGCATTTT.